The entry that follows covers one T cell receptor beta chain sequence. Its specificity is not known. The data originate from a study of long-term antiretroviral therapy in people with HIV. The study, taken as a whole, reports: Pre-ART expanded TRB clones stayed dominant throughout, though often decreasing after ART. Dating from about 2004 to 2017, the blood was possibly obtained under older ART regimens.

The germline V gene encodes CDR1 MDHEN and CDR2 SYDVKM. The ends lost 6 bases at V and 2 bases at J; junction bases unmatched: 9. The CDR3 is 15 amino acids. An immunoSEQ assay, version v3.0, was performed at survey level. The table came from immunoSEQ multiplex PCR; TCRdb's copy has only in-frame clones and leaves some out. This sample has roughly 30,000 clones, with approximately 89% found just once. The gene calls are TRBV28 and TRBJ2-7; 8 positions agree with TRBD2. Here the sequenced sample was unsorted PBMCs, taken 3.1 years after starting antiretroviral therapy. The receptor was isolated from a young man with HIV. The CDR3 bases are TGTGCCAGCAGCACCCCGGGACTAGTCACCTACGAGCAGTACTTC. Translated: CASSTPGLVTYEQYF.